This paragraph reports one T cell receptor beta chain. An amount of RNA that ranged from roughly 0.5 to 1 ug was reverse transcribed with random hexamers. The method of amplification for TCR beta CDR3 was immunoSEQ multiplex PCR, covering 54 Vbeta and 13 Jbeta. TCRdb used MiXCR to reprocess the immunoSEQ multiplex PCR reads, holding one entry per CDR3 protein. Among some 150,000 distinct CDR3 sequences listed, approximately 93% were seen once. Germline V gene lookup returns CDR1 DFQATT and CDR2 SNEGSKA (reference sequence). The CDR3 consists of 13 residues. The J segment lost 2 bases and the V segment lost 5 bases, leaving 6 bases of the junction unmatched. This sample is drawn from a study of CD8 T cells in Susac syndrome.

The receptor's source is a human donor with multiple sclerosis. The chain has TRBV20-1 and TRBJ2-7; 7 nucleotides agree with TRBD1. The sequencing input was CD8+ T cells from PBMCs. The CDR3 DNA reads as TGCAGTGCTTCGGACAGGCCGACCTACGAGCAGTACTTC. It encodes CSASDRPTYEQYF.